Here is one T cell receptor (beta chain) with its context. The sample originates from a study of PD-L1 blockade in urothelial cancer. Study as a whole: Patients had undergone 0 to 3 prior chemotherapy regimens.

This CDR3 region has 13 residues. Germline CDR1 GTSNPN, CDR2 SVGIG (reference sequence). Trimming took 3 bases from V and 3 from J; bases not matched to a gene: 2. Time point of the sample: pretreatment peripheral blood. It was locally advanced or metastatic urothelial carcinoma that patients had. A spike-in of synthetic TCR analog templates was added to each PCR. Generated by immunoSEQ multiplex PCR, the TCRdb table keeps only in-frame clones and is missing some. The table includes 80,000 to 90,000 clones, 85% to 90% detected once. V is TRBV30 and J is TRBJ2-7; 10 bases line up with TRBD1. The sequences come from PBMCs, collected around atezolizumab (anti-PD-L1) treatment. The origin of this receptor is a man aged 60-69 years with urothelial cancer. The CDR3 DNA reads as TGTGCCTGGAGCCGGGACAGGGGCTACGAGCAGTACTTC. This translates into CAWSRDRGYEQYF.